This note documents a single T cell receptor (beta chain) sequence. Its antigen is currently unknown. The data are from a study of T cell responses to AZD1222 COVID-19 vaccine. Broader study findings: With two AZD1222 doses given, Spike-specific TCR breadth and depth both rose. Donors were mostly white British, more females; clonal diversity possibly underestimated. Close to half of spike-specific TCRs reportedly recognize unmutated variant regions. Baseline serology detected seropositivity in only six or seven AZD1222 recipients.

Only in-frame clones appear in the TCRdb table, and some are missing; sequencing was by immunoSEQ multiplex PCR. This table has about 70,000 clones, roughly nine tenths appearing once. The receptor comes from an adult who received the AZD1222 COVID-19 vaccine. The source was peripheral blood, collected 28 days after the second AZD1222 dose.

This CDR3 reads CASSFGEAVEAFF. CDR3 nucleotide sequence: TGCGCCAGCAGCTTTGGGGAAGCGGTTGAAGCTTTCTTT. This rearrangement joins TRBV5-1 to TRBJ1-1; no definite D call. Trimming shortened V by 2 bases and J by 7 bases, and 12 bases separated the two germline ends. The CDR3 has 13 amino acids. Germline loops: CDR1 SGHRS, CDR2 YFSETQ.